Each of the 30 T cell receptor beta chains below was sequenced from the same sample in a study of cytomegalovirus exposure and HLA in healthy donors. Primers for the PCR totalled 60 Vbeta and 13 Jbeta. TCRdb's copy holds only in-frame clones and misses some; the assay was immunoSEQ multiplex PCR. There are about 150,000 clones in the sample; about four fifths occur only once, and approximately 8% lies in the top ten. The sample comprised PBMCs. All receptors come from a man aged 30 to 39 in good health and CMV-seropositive.

The sample holds one count of this clone. V usage is TRBV5-1 and J usage is TRBJ1-4; D unclear. Per the germline V gene, CDR1 is SGHRS and CDR2 is YFSETQ. This CDR3 has 13 amino acids. Trimming removed 5 bases from V and 5 bases from J, with 10 bases in between. The CDR3 protein is CASSPPGNEKLFF. The DNA of the CDR3 is TGCGCCAGCAGTCCTCCGGGGAATGAAAAACTGTTTTTT.

The chain links TRBV11-3 to TRBJ2-5, with unresolved D. From germline, CDR1 is SGHNT and CDR2 YENEEA. Trimming took 5 bases from V and 5 from J, leaving 12 bases between them. The CDR3 runs 13 residues. The CDR3 loop is CASSPNPGETQYF. For the CDR3, the DNA is TGTGCCAGCAGCCCCAATCCCGGGGAGACCCAGTACTTC.

V is TRBV5-1 and J is TRBJ2-3; possible D gene TRBD1, 5 bases. The CDR3 is 15 residues long. Per germline, CDR1 SGHRS and CDR2 YFSETQ. The V end was cut by 2 bases, the J end by 0 bases, with 10 bases between. CDR3 sequence: CASSFKGSSTDTQYF. The CDR3 bases are TGCGCCAGCAGCTTCAAGGGGTCTAGCACAGATACGCAGTATTTT.

The CDR3 loop reads CASSHQGSNTIYF. CDR3 coding DNA: TGTGCCAGCAGCCATCAGGGGTCAAACACCATATATTTT. The V call is TRBV7-9, the J call TRBJ1-3, with a weak D call TRBD1 (6 bases). Trimming took off 5 bases at V and 6 bases at J, with 11 bases between the two ends. Germline V lookup: CDR1 SEHNR, CDR2 FQNEAQ (reference sequence). The length of the CDR3 is 13 residues.

CDR3 in amino acids: CASSEWGEPEAFF. As DNA, the CDR3 is TGTGCCAGCAGTGAATGGGGGGAGCCTGAAGCTTTCTTT. The chain employs TRBV2 and TRBJ1-1; the D gene is possibly TRBD1 (5 bases). This CDR3 contains 13 residues. The V gene lost 2 bases and the J gene lost 6 bases, with 10 bases spanning the gap. Germline CDR1 is SNHLY and CDR2 is FYNNEI.

This clone was found once. The V gene is TRBV29-1, the J gene TRBJ2-3; 8 positions match TRBD2. The CDR3 extends over 14 amino acids. The junction had 3 bases not matched to a gene; V was cut back by 4 bases and J by 0 bases. Germline CDR1 and CDR2: SQVTM and ANQGSEA. CDR3 region: CSVVGGRSTDTQYF. Written as DNA, the CDR3 is TGCAGCGTTGTGGGCGGGAGGAGCACAGATACGCAGTATTTT.

The chain carries TRBV11-3 and TRBJ2-2; 11 bases match TRBD1. The CDR3 is 17 amino acids. With 1 base clipped from V and 0 bases from J, the junction kept 1 base outside the gene matches. The V gene's germline CDR1 is SGHNT and CDR2 YENEEA. In nucleotides, the CDR3 is TGTGCCAGCAGCTTAGGGGGACAGGGGGCGAACACCGGGGAGCTGTTTTTT. This encodes CASSLGGQGANTGELFF. Variable domain in full (rest from reference TRBV11-3 and TRBJ2-2): EAGVVQSPRYKIIEKKQPVAFWCNPISGHNTLYWYLQNLGQGPELLIRYENEEAVDDSQLPKDRFSAERLKGVDSTLKIQPAELGDSAVYLCASSLGGQGANTGELFFGEGSRLTVL.

This sequence joins TRBV4-3 and TRBJ2-7; 9 bases align to TRBD2. The CDR3 contains 15 residues. Per germline, CDR1 LGHNA and CDR2 YSLEER. J gave up 6 bases and V 0 bases, and 6 bases lay outside the gene matches. CDR3 DNA sequence: TGCGCCAGCAGCCAAGATCGCGGGGGGGCCGGCGAGCAGTACTTC. Amino acid sequence: CASSQDRGGAGEQYF.

The J gene is TRBJ1-2, the V gene TRBV2, with a possible D match to TRBD1 (6 bases). The CDR3 length is 15 residues. Germline V CDR1 and CDR2: SNHLY, FYNNEI. Trimming removed 7 bases from V and 4 bases from J, with 19 bases in between. CDR3 DNA: TGTGCCAGCACTGCGGACAGAGATTATGGCTATGGCTACACCTTC. Translation: CASTADRDYGYGYTF. Combining the CDR3 with reference TRBV2 and TRBJ1-2 gives the whole variable domain EPEVTQTPSHQVTQMGQEVILRCVPISNHLYFYWYRQILGQKVEFLVSFYNNEISEKSEIFDDQFSVERPDGSNFTLKIRSTKLEDSAMYFCASTADRDYGYGYTFGSGTRLTVV.

This clone is a singleton in its sample. The chain recombines TRBV2 with TRBJ2-5, with D perhaps matching TRBD2 (6 bases). CDR1 and CDR2 from the germline V gene are SNHLY and FYNNEI. V was shortened by 4 bases and J by 5 bases, with 8 bases between the two germline ends. The CDR3 sequence is 12 residues long. DNA of the CDR3: TGTGCCAGCAGTGGGGGGAGGGAGACCCAGTACTTC. Encoded protein: CASSGGRETQYF.

At least ten counts were recorded for this clone. The V call is TRBV6-4, the J call TRBJ2-1, with TRBD2 matching 12 bases. This CDR3 has 16 residues. The germline gives CDR1 MRHNA, CDR2 SNTAGT. J was trimmed by 8 bases and V by 3 bases; bases with no gene match: 8. The CDR3: CASSEGASGGADEQFF. In nucleotides, the CDR3 is TGTGCCAGCAGTGAAGGTGCTAGCGGGGGGGCCGATGAGCAGTTCTTC.

The rearrangement uses TRBV28 and TRBJ1-2; no definite D call. CDR1 is MDHEN, CDR2 SYDVKM, per germline. The CDR3 is made up of 14 amino acids. Trimming took 5 bases from V and 4 from J, leaving 14 bases between them. The CDR3 region is CASSTRGPAYGYTF. DNA of the CDR3: TGTGCCAGCAGTACACGAGGGCCAGCCTATGGCTACACCTTC.

This clone turned up a few times. This chain links TRBV6-1 with TRBJ1-4, with a weak D call TRBD1 (6 bases). This CDR3 comprises 15 residues. Germline loops: CDR1 MNHNS, CDR2 SASEGT. V was clipped by 5 bases and J by 4 bases, with 14 bases between them. CDR3: CASSQNGQHNEKLFF. CDR3 DNA sequence: TGTGCCAGCAGTCAAAACGGACAGCATAATGAAAAACTGTTTTTT.

The chain recombines TRBV5-1 with TRBJ1-3, with a tentative D call TRBD1 (5 bases). Looked up from germline, CDR1 is SGHRS and CDR2 is YFSETQ. The CDR3 contains 15 residues. The V gene lost 4 bases and the J gene lost 0 bases, with 11 bases spanning the gap. DNA for the CDR3: TGCGCCAGCAGCCGAGGACACAACTCTGGAAACACCATATATTTT. Its translation is CASSRGHNSGNTIYF.

V is TRBV7-3 and J is TRBJ2-1; TRBD1 matches 9 bases. The CDR3 extends over 14 amino acids. The trim removed 5 bases at V and 8 bases at J, leaving 7 bases unmatched. Germline loops: CDR1 SGHTA, CDR2 FQGTGA. CDR3 protein: CASSLGTGLHEQFF. CDR3 DNA sequence: TGTGCCAGCAGCCTTGGGACAGGGTTACATGAGCAGTTCTTC. Complete variable domain (other parts from reference TRBV7-3 and TRBJ2-1): GAGVSQTPSNKVTEKGKYVELRCDPISGHTALYWYRQSLGQGPEFLIYFQGTGAADDSGLPNDRFFAVRPEGSVSTLKIQRTERGDSAVYLCASSLGTGLHEQFFGPGTRLTVL.

The V call is TRBV14, the J call TRBJ1-5, with 10 positions matching TRBD1. Per germline, CDR1 SGHDN and CDR2 FVKESK. The V gene end was trimmed by 2 bases and the J gene end by 5 bases; junction bases not matched to a gene: 6. The CDR3 length is 16 residues. CDR3 DNA: TGTGCCAGCAGCCAATTGGGACAGGGGAGGGATCAGCCCCAGCATTTT. It specifies CASSQLGQGRDQPQHF.

This sequence joins TRBV27 and TRBJ1-2; 8 bases are shared with TRBD1. V shed 2 bases, J shed 11 bases, and the junction held 10 bases outside the gene matches. The CDR3 is 14 residues long. Looked up from germline, CDR1 is MNHEY and CDR2 is SMNVEV (reference sequence). The CDR3 reads CASSLTGGVLGYTF. The CDR3 region has the DNA TGTGCCAGCAGTTTAACAGGGGGAGTTCTAGGGTACACCTTC.

The chain has TRBV7-2 and TRBJ2-2; D perhaps matches TRBD2 (7 bases). Trimming left V 1 base short and J 5 bases short, with 11 bases between. The CDR3 extends over 15 amino acids. The germline CDR1 and CDR2 sequences are SGHTA and FQGNSA. Here the CDR3 DNA reads TGTGCCAGCAGCTTAGAACAGGGAGGGACCGGGGAGCTGTTTTTT. Translating it yields CASSLEQGGTGELFF.

This chain links TRBV19 with TRBJ1-3; D ambiguous. This CDR3 contains 14 residues. With 5 bases removed from V and 4 bases from J, the gap between germline ends came to 12 bases. Germline V CDR1 and CDR2: LNHDA, SQIVND (reference sequence). The CDR3 here is CASSSRASGNTIYF. CDR3 DNA: TGTGCCAGTAGTTCGAGGGCGTCCGGAAACACCATATATTTT.

This chain links TRBV2 with TRBJ2-7; 7 bases are a match to TRBD2. Germline-derived CDR1 and CDR2 are SNHLY and FYNNEI. This CDR3 region has 13 residues. J gave up 7 bases and V 10 bases, and 13 bases lay outside the gene matches. The DNA for the CDR3 is TGTGCCACTCGGGGGGAGGGCCTGGGAGAGCAGTACTTC. Its protein is CATRGEGLGEQYF.

This clone was seen only a few times. The CDR3 protein is CASSLKFPVASVADTQYF. The DNA for the CDR3 is TGTGCCAGCAGCTTAAAATTCCCTGTGGCTAGCGTCGCAGATACGCAGTATTTT. The chain combines TRBV11-3 with TRBJ2-3; D may be TRBD2 (6 bases). In germline, CDR1 is SGHNT, CDR2 YENEEA. Deletions cut 2 bases from V and 4 bases from J, with 22 bases between. The CDR3 runs to 18 residues.

The CDR3, as DNA: TGTGCCAGCAGCGTAACTAGCGGAGATACGCAGTATTTT. It codes for CASSVTSGDTQYF. The V call is TRBV9, the J call TRBJ2-3; 8 bases map to TRBD2. This CDR3 is 13 amino acids long. CDR1 and CDR2 from the germline V gene are SGDLS and YYNGEE. V lost 1 base, J lost 5 bases, and 0 bases stayed unmatched. Using reference TRBV9 and TRBJ2-3 for the parts outside the CDR3, the full variable domain is DSGVTQTPKHLITATGQRVTLRCSPRSGDLSVYWYQQSLDQGLQFLIQYYNGEERAKGNILERFSAQQFPDLHSELNLSSLELGDSALYFCASSVTSGDTQYFGPGTRLTVL.

The genes are TRBV29-1 and TRBJ2-7, with unresolved D. The V end was cut by 6 bases, the J end by 4 bases, with 10 bases between. CDR1 and CDR2 (germline): SQVTM, ANQGSEA. The CDR3 length is 11 residues. The CDR3 DNA is TGCAGCGTCTACCGTGCGTACGAGCAGTACTTC. This encodes CSVYRAYEQYF.

The chain combines TRBV7-9 with TRBJ1-6, with D perhaps TRBD1 (6 bases). This CDR3 comprises 14 residues. Germline V gives CDR1 SEHNR, CDR2 FQNEAQ (reference sequence). The ends were cut back, 5 bases at V and 4 bases at J, with 9 bases in the middle. The CDR3: CASSPGQYNSPLHF. CDR3 coding DNA: TGTGCCAGCAGCCCGGGACAATATAATTCACCCCTCCACTTT. Supplemented by reference TRBV7-9 and TRBJ1-6, the full variable domain reads DTGVSQNPRHKITKRGQNVTFRCDPISEHNRLYWYRQTLGQGPEFLTYFQNEAQLEKSRLLSDRFSAERPKGSFSTLEIQRTEQGDSAMYLCASSPGQYNSPLHFGNGTRLTVT.

This chain connects TRBV18 to TRBJ1-4; D might be TRBD1 (6 bases). In germline, CDR1 is KGHSH, CDR2 LQKENI. Trimming shortened V by 5 bases and J by 7 bases, and 8 bases separated the two germline ends. The CDR3 consists of 12 residues. The CDR3 reads CASSTGFEKLFF. Written as DNA, the CDR3 is TGTGCCAGCTCAACAGGGTTTGAAAAACTGTTTTTT.

This clone came up once. The chain has TRBV25-1 and TRBJ2-5, with 9 bases lining up with TRBD2. This CDR3 is 16 amino acids long. V lost 7 bases to trimming and J lost 2 bases; unmatched junction nucleotides: 11. Germline V gene lookup returns CDR1 MGHDK and CDR2 SYGVNS. CDR3: CASTKRGADYQETQYF. CDR3 in DNA: TGTGCCAGCACCAAGCGGGGGGCAGACTATCAAGAGACCCAGTACTTC.

The chain couples TRBV2 to TRBJ2-1, with 8 bases identical to TRBD1. Germline V lookup: CDR1 SNHLY, CDR2 FYNNEI. V dropped 1 base and J dropped 6; count of bases not matched to a gene: 5. The CDR3 has 15 amino acids. CDR3 loop: CASSEGQGSGNEQFF. The DNA for the CDR3 is TGTGCCAGCAGTGAAGGACAGGGGAGTGGCAATGAGCAGTTCTTC.

J is TRBJ2-1 and V is TRBV2; TRBD1 aligns across 9 bases. Losses at the gene ends were 10 bases for V and 9 bases for J; bases not matched to a gene: 7. The CDR3 contains 12 residues. Germline assignment: CDR1 SNHLY and CDR2 FYNNEI. The CDR3 sequence is CAISGTGIEQFF. CDR3 in DNA: TGTGCCATCTCCGGGACAGGGATTGAGCAGTTCTTC.

The chain joins TRBV7-3 to TRBJ2-7; the match to TRBD1 covers 9 bases. Germline values: CDR1 SGHTA, CDR2 FQGTGA. Trimming cost V 5 bases and J 12 bases; bases outside gene matches: 8. This CDR3 is built from 12 residues. The CDR3 spells CASSGSGTGLYF. The CDR3 DNA sequence: TGTGCCAGCAGCGGATCCGGGACAGGGTTGTACTTC.

This chain connects TRBV4-3 to TRBJ1-6, with D unclear. There are 13 residues in the CDR3. The V end lost 1 base, the J end lost 14 bases, and 12 bases lay between the germline ends. In germline, CDR1 is LGHNA, CDR2 YSLEER. As DNA, the CDR3 is TGCGCCAGCAGCCAAGTGGTCCTTCGGTCCCTCCACTTT. Translated, it gives CASSQVVLRSLHF.